This T cell receptor beta chain was found in a study of blood T cell repertoires in COVID-19. For the study at large: Both acute and convalescent COVID-19 samples were obtained from the United States, Italy and Spain. Sample material is recorded as cDNA or gDNA derived from T cells, B-cell-depleted T cells, or PBMCs.

Here immunoSEQ multiplex PCR was the method, and the copy in TCRdb shows in-frame clones only, minus some. Of more than 110,000 clones detected, almost 80% appear once; the ten largest clones hold around 2.9%. This clone was counted only a few times. Germline CDR1 is SGHKS and CDR2 is YYEKEE (reference sequence). The V gene lost 0 bases and the J gene lost 2 bases, with 15 bases spanning the gap. The CDR3 is 16 residues long. This sequence was found in a woman in her 50s who had recovered from COVID-19. This rearrangement joins TRBV5-5 to TRBJ2-7; perhaps TRBD1 as D (6 bases). Sequenced material: PBMCs or T cells enriched from blood (not recorded which). For the CDR3, the DNA is TGTGCCAGCAGCTTGGTTCTGATGGGGGCAACCTACGAGCAGTACTTC. As protein: CASSLVLMGATYEQYF. The full variable domain, completed using reference TRBV5-5 and TRBJ2-7, is DAGVTQSPTHLIKTRGQQVTLRCSPISGHKSVSWYQQVLGQGPQFIFQYYEKEERGRGNFPDRFSARQFPNYSSELNVNALLLGDSALYLCASSLVLMGATYEQYFGPGTRLTVT.